This T cell receptor beta chain was captured in a study of vaccination effects on CD4 cells after COVID-19. Sequencing was preceded by expansion of antigen-specific CD4+ T cells with viral peptide pools in the ViraFEST assay. When about ten days of culture had elapsed, CD4+ T cells were isolated. Two doses of BNT162b2 or mRNA-1273 vaccine were administered to participants. Profiling relied on immunoSEQ multiplex PCR, and the TCRdb table lists in-frame clones only, not all of them. The profile shows approximately 28,000 clones, around 86% of them singletons. Germline CDR1 MNHEY, CDR2 SVGEGT. The CDR3 runs to 16 residues. V trimming: 5 bases; J trimming: 1 base; junction bases outside the gene matches: 10. Comments on this clone: Its antigen is undetermined.

J is TRBJ2-7 and V is TRBV6-2 or TRBV6-3, with 8 nucleotides matching TRBD1. The TCR comes from a human donor who received a COVID-19 vaccine. Some clones in this sample may be carry-over from other donors' samples. The sample consisted of CD4+ T cells from PBMCs cultured with SARS-CoV-2 spike peptides, taken after COVID-19 vaccination. The CDR3 sequence: CASSTRRTGYSYEQYV. The CDR3 nucleotides read TGTGCCAGCAGTACCCGCAGGACAGGGTATTCCTACGAGCAGTACGTC.